The 10 T cell receptor beta chains presented below share a single source sample, sequenced in a study of blood T cell repertoires in COVID-19. Assay: immunoSEQ multiplex PCR; the TCRdb copy retains only in-frame clones and omits some. The sample includes 300,000 to 400,000 clones, 85% to 90% seen only once; the top ten take roughly 2.8%. The sequencing sample was made of peripheral blood. The receptors shown here come from a young woman with COVID-19, enrolled during active disease.

This CDR3 is CASGGHDAEAFF. CDR3 in DNA: TGTGCCAGCGGGGGACATGATGCTGAAGCTTTCTTT. This chain joins TRBV2 and TRBJ1-1; a weak D match, TRBD1 (6 bases). The CDR3 has 12 amino acids. Per germline, CDR1 SNHLY and CDR2 FYNNEI. Trimming cost V 8 bases and J 6 bases, with 13 bases left between them.

This chain links TRBV6-5 with TRBJ2-7; 12 bases are a match to TRBD2. The trim removed 7 bases at V and 3 bases at J, leaving 7 bases unmatched. From germline, CDR1 is MNHEY and CDR2 SVGAGI. The CDR3 length is 15 residues. The DNA of the CDR3 is TGTGCCAGCACGACTAGCGGGGGATTCCGCTACGAGCAGTACTTC. Its protein product is CASTTSGGFRYEQYF.

This chain uses TRBV29-1 with TRBJ1-2, with 9 bases fitting TRBD1. CDR1 and CDR2 (germline): SQVTM, ANQGSEA. V shed 7 bases and J 4 bases; nucleotides not matched to a gene: 4. This CDR3 is built from 12 residues. Here the CDR3 reads CSADRGVYGYTF. CDR3 nucleotide sequence: TGCAGCGCAGACAGGGGGGTCTATGGCTACACCTTC. Drawing the rest from reference TRBV29-1 and TRBJ1-2, the complete variable domain is SAVISQKPSRDICQRGTSLTIQCQVDSQVTMMFWYRQQPGQSLTLIATANQGSEATYESGFVIDKFPISRPNLTFSTLTVSNMSPEDSSIYLCSADRGVYGYTFGSGTRLTVV.

V gene TRBV5-5 combines with J gene TRBJ1-1, with 7 bases aligning to TRBD1. Per germline, CDR1 SGHKS and CDR2 YYEKEE (reference sequence). The trim removed 3 bases at V and 0 bases at J, leaving 2 bases unmatched. The length of the CDR3 is 14 residues. The CDR3 coding sequence is TGTGCCAGCAGCTGGGGACAGCTGAACACTGAAGCTTTCTTT. This encodes CASSWGQLNTEAFF.

The chain employs TRBV27 and TRBJ1-2; a weak D match, TRBD1 (5 bases). The ends were cut back, 2 bases at V and 4 bases at J, with 14 bases in the middle. CDR3 length: 15 amino acids. Germline lookup yields CDR1 MNHEY and CDR2 SMNVEV (reference sequence). For the CDR3, the DNA is TGTGCCAGCAGTTTAGAAGGCAGGGCCGGCTATGGCTACACCTTC. Translating it yields CASSLEGRAGYGYTF.

V is TRBV3-1 (or the pseudogene TRBV3-2) and J is TRBJ1-4, with 7 bases matching TRBD1. This CDR3 region has 14 residues. CDR1 and CDR2 (germline): LGHDT, YNNKEL (reference sequence). J was trimmed by 6 bases and V by 4 bases; bases with no gene match: 5. The DNA of the CDR3 is TGTGCCAGCAGCCTTAGACAGGGCGATGAAAAACTGTTTTTT. The encoded protein is CASSLRQGDEKLFF.

V is TRBV3-1 (or the pseudogene TRBV3-2) and J is TRBJ1-1; TRBD1 matches at 11 bases. Germline values: CDR1 LGHDT, CDR2 YNNKEL (reference sequence). CDR3 length equals 17 residues. After removal of 3 bases from V and 2 bases from J, the junction contained 8 bases not matched to a gene. The chain's CDR3 is CASSQWTGGKGNTEAFF. The CDR3 nucleotides are TGTGCCAGCAGCCAGTGGACAGGGGGCAAAGGAAACACTGAAGCTTTCTTT.

V gene TRBV15 combines with J gene TRBJ1-5; 8 bases match TRBD1. Germline loops: CDR1 LNHNV, CDR2 YYDKDF (reference sequence). The length of the CDR3 is 15 residues. After removal of 0 bases from V and 6 bases from J, the junction contained 4 bases not matched to a gene. The CDR3 coding sequence is TGTGCCACCAGCAGAGACCAGGGGGCAAGTCAGCCCCAGCATTTT. Protein product: CATSRDQGASQPQHF.

This clone was seen just once. This sequence joins TRBV5-6 and TRBJ1-1; 8 positions agree with TRBD1. Germline CDR1 SGHDT, CDR2 YYEEEE. CDR3 length: 14 residues. V was pared by 3 bases and J by 1 base, with 2 bases of the junction left unmatched. The CDR3 DNA sequence: TGTGCCAGCAGCTGGACAGGGAGGAACACTGAAGCTTTCTTT. It translates to CASSWTGRNTEAFF.

The chain is built from TRBV5-1 and TRBJ2-2; 7 positions match TRBD1. Germline lookup yields CDR1 SGHRS and CDR2 YFSETQ. V dropped 0 bases and J dropped 1; count of bases not matched to a gene: 3. The CDR3 length is 16 residues. CDR3 in DNA: TGCGCCAGCAGCTTGGCTGGGACAGTGAACACCGGGGAGCTGTTTTTT. It specifies CASSLAGTVNTGELFF.